The entry that follows covers one T cell receptor beta chain sequence. What it recognizes is unknown. Researchers ran the PCR with 60 Vbeta and 13 Jbeta primers. Some clones are missing from TCRdb's copy, which holds only in-frame ones; the method was immunoSEQ multiplex PCR. This sample's table has roughly 120,000 clones. The sample comes from a study of cytomegalovirus exposure and HLA in healthy donors. Findings and caveats of the study: Per published reports, the classifier diagnosed cytomegalovirus status with high specificity and sensitivity.

The receptor comes from a man aged 30 to 45 in good health and CMV-seronegative. Material for sequencing was PBMCs.

CDR3 in amino acids: CASSGELNTEAFF. The CDR3 DNA reads TGCGCCAGCAGCGGGGAGTTGAACACTGAAGCTTTCTTT. The chain is built from TRBV5-1 and TRBJ1-1; D is unclear. The CDR3 has 13 amino acids. Germline V gene sequence: CDR1 SGHRS, CDR2 YFSETQ. V lost 4 bases and J 0 bases, leaving 7 bases between the germline ends.